This T cell receptor (beta chain) was retrieved from a study of T cells in Graves' hyperthyroidism and ophthalmopathy. TCR beta CDR3 region amplification was performed from RNA transcripts. The HTBI set primed first-round TCR CDR3 RT-PCR. TCRdb re-called the multiplex PCR reads through MiXCR, storing one row per CDR3 protein. The table shows 550,000 to 600,000 distinct CDR3 sequences, with roughly 46% occurring only once. This CDR3 has 13 amino acids. V shed 6 bases, J shed 10 bases, and the junction held 6 bases outside the gene matches. Per germline, CDR1 SNHLY and CDR2 FYNNEI. This rearrangement joins TRBV2 to TRBJ1-4, with 9 bases aligning to TRBD1. This sequence was found in an adult woman with Graves' disease, either hyperthyroidism or ophthalmopathy (not recorded which). Sequencing was performed on peripheral blood or thyroid tissue (not recorded which). Here the CDR3 DNA reads TGTGCCAGCAGGATAGGACAGGGGAGAAAACTGTTTTTT. Its translation: CASRIGQGRKLFF.